The present entry profiles one TCR beta chain with its context. This CDR3 has 17 residues. In germline, CDR1 is SGHDN, CDR2 FVKESK. The V and J ends lost 4 bases and 1 base respectively, with 19 bases between them. The data were obtained in a study of Ad26.COV2.S vaccination and SARS-CoV-2 variants. The treatment is: roughly 18 received Ad26.COV2.S at low or high dose, single or two shots; about 5 received placebo; per-sample allocation not given. After the first vaccine or placebo injection, samples were drawn on day 63. This table comes from immunoSEQ multiplex PCR, and its TCRdb copy is limited to in-frame clones, with some not included. The table records more than 300,000 clones, 86% of them present only once.

The sequence came from a person between 18 and 65 years old who received the Ad26.COV2.S COVID-19 vaccine or a placebo. This chain links TRBV14 with TRBJ2-5; possibly TRBD1 or TRBD2 for D (8 bases each). The source material was peripheral blood, sampled in a trial of Ad26.COV2.S vaccine versus placebo. The CDR3 loop is CASSLHSGTGFQETQYF. The CDR3 DNA is TGTGCCAGCAGCCTCCATAGCGGGACAGGTTTCCAAGAGACCCAGTACTTC.